This T cell receptor beta chain was documented in a study of shared clonotypes between healthy human individuals. Germline CDR1 is SGHNT and CDR2 is YYREEE (reference sequence). This CDR3 spans 15 amino acids. V lost 2 bases to trimming and J lost 5 bases, with 15 bases between them. General study findings and limits: Only a few donors were included, so the genetic and exposure-history diversity represented was limited.

Of note for this clone: Its antigen is unidentified.

Only in-frame clones appear in the TCRdb table, and some are missing; sequencing was by immunoSEQ multiplex PCR. This table holds approximately 2,000,000 clones, about 90% found once. The source material was naive CD4+ T cells from PBMCs. Subset denoted: CD45RA+ positively selected. This clonotype originated in a man between 18 and 35 years old in good health. Some clones in this sample may be carry-over from other donors' samples. This sequence joins TRBV5-4 and TRBJ2-3; D perhaps matches TRBD2 (6 bases). CDR3 nucleotide sequence: TGTGCCAGCAGCTTTCTGGGTTGGGGGGAAGATACGCAGTATTTT. This codes for CASSFLGWGEDTQYF.